This T cell receptor (beta chain) was documented in a study of control samples from healthy donors and cancer patients. Here immunoSEQ multiplex PCR was the method, and the copy in TCRdb shows in-frame clones only, minus some. Among 95,000 to 110,000 clones, about 89% were seen once, and the ten largest hold 19%. The CDR3 is 12 amino acids. Trimming stripped 0 bases from V and 9 bases from J, with 7 bases between. CDR1 and CDR2 (germline): LGHDT, YNNKEL (reference sequence). The chain couples TRBV3-1 (or the pseudogene TRBV3-2) to TRBJ2-3; D is possibly TRBD2 (6 bases). The sequenced material came from PBMCs. This receptor was taken from a man aged 55 to 69 with lung cancer. CDR3 sequence: CASSQDGGTQYF. The CDR3 coding sequence is TGTGCCAGCAGCCAAGATGGAGGGACGCAGTATTTT.